This TCR beta chain is drawn from a study of T cells in localized non-small cell lung cancer (dated by TCRdb to about 2020). Regarding the study in general: T cell repertoires of 236 early-stage NSCLC patients were analyzed, with tumors being compared against uninvolved tumor-adjacent lungs. The cohort consisted of approximately 220 treatment-naive NSCLC patients whose localized lung tumors had been resected. A mean age of around 66 years was recorded for the NSCLC patients, of whom under 150 were male and 90 to 110 were female. Here is what the overall study found, with its caveats: Uninvolved tumor-adjacent lung showed the highest T cell clonality, higher than tumor, which suggests more focused antigenic responses in the uninvolved tumor-adjacent lung. Of the top 100 tumor clones, a median of around 57 were detected in paired uninvolved adjacent lung; under 35 were also among that lung's top 100. Higher T cell density in blood was associated with longer overall survival, whereas higher clonality in adjacent lung was associated with shorter survival. Because multi-region tumor sequencing was not done, intratumor heterogeneity could not be ruled out. Because of the exploratory design, TCR variables were selected using unadjusted p-values without false-discovery rate correction.

Reading the germline V gene gives CDR1 SGDLS and CDR2 YYNGEE. V is pared back by 5 bases and J by 5 bases, with 19 bases lying between the germline termini. The CDR3 runs 15 residues from the cysteine to the phenylalanine. Of the read, only the CDR3 DNA is kept; its 45 bases are in frame from base 1. At diagnosis, peripheral blood, uninvolved tumor-adjacent lung and tumor were collected and stored as a combination of fresh-frozen and FFPE material. The immunoSEQ Assay was used to sequence TCR beta CDR3 regions from DNA. Turning to the authors' computational methods: To compute T cell density, TCR beta template counts were normalized to usable DNA, which was estimated by amplifying housekeeping genes. Using the preseqR package, richness was estimated by extrapolating to 120,000 templates for tissue samples and 400,000 templates for PBMC samples. Clonality was defined as one minus Pielou's evenness. Tissue-enriched TCRs were identified through differential abundance testing performed on productive amino-acid clonotypes, with a minimum total count of 5 and an alpha of 0.1. The Jaccard Index and the Morisita Overlap Index were used to measure repertoire overlap between compartments. GLIPH grouped TCR beta CDR3s together with public tetramer-defined viral CDR3s, and a viral motif had to include at least three viral sequences and show V-gene enrichment. What TCRdb holds here is the immuneACCESS table cut down to in-frame rearrangements. Part of the clones is not present; checked against another copy, under half of the missing clones reflect an unresolved V gene, and the others are unexplained. The V and J calls and clone size were taken over from that table, and D and trimming were inferred from the DNA. Here the sample has hundreds of clones; 30% occur a single time. The top ten hold roughly 14% of the sample.

This clone was counted between two and nine times. Its antigen is currently not known. No much larger clone is present one base from it, and per-base qualities are unavailable. The starting material was lung tumor tissue, obtained before any cancer treatment. This receptor was identified in a male donor aged 60 or over with stage III lung adenocarcinoma. The chain is assembled from TRBV9 and TRBJ2-5, with a weak D call of TRBD2 (5 bases match). This receptor carries the CDR3 CASSGVSSAWETQYF. The DNA is TGTGCCAGCAGTGGAGTGAGTAGCGCGTGGGAGACCCAGTACTTC. Where the CDR3 stops, the reference TRBV9 and TRBJ2-5 genes take over; the full variable domain is DSGVTQTPKHLITATGQRVTLRCSPRSGDLSVYWYQQSLDQGLQFLIQYYNGEERAKGNILERFSAQQFPDLHSELNLSSLELGDSALYFCASSGVSSAWETQYFGPGTRLLVL.